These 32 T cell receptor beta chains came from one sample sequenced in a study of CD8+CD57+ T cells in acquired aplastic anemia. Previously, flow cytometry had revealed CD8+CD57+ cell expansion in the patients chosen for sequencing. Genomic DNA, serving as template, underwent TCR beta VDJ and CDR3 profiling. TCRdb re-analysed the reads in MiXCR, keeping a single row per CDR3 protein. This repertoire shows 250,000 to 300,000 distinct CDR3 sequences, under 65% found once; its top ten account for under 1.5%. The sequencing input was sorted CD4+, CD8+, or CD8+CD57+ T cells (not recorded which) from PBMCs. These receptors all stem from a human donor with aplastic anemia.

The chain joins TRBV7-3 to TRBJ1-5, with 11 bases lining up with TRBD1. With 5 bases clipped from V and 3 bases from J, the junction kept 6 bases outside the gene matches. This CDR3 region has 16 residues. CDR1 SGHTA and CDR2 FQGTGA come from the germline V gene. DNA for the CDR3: TGTGCCAGCAGCGCGGGACAGGGGGGTAACAATCAGCCCCAGCATTTT. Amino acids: CASSAGQGGNNQPQHF. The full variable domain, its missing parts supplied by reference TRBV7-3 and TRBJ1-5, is GAGVSQTPSNKVTEKGKYVELRCDPISGHTALYWYRQSLGQGPEFLIYFQGTGAADDSGLPNDRFFAVRPEGSVSTLKIQRTERGDSAVYLCASSAGQGGNNQPQHFGDGTRLSIL.

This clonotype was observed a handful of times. The CDR3 sequence: CAIRDSATNEKLFF. CDR3 nucleotides: TGTGCCATCAGGGACAGTGCAACTAATGAAAAACTGTTTTTT. This chain connects TRBV10-3 to TRBJ1-4; D is possibly TRBD1 (6 bases). The CDR3 loop spans 14 amino acids. Germline values: CDR1 ENHRY, CDR2 SYGVKD. Trimming removed 6 bases at V and 0 bases at J, with 8 bases between.

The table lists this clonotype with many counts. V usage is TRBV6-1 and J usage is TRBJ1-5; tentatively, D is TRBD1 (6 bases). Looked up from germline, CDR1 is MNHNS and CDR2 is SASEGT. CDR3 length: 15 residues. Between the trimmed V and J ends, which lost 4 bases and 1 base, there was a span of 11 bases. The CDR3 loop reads CASSAYQGSNQPQHF. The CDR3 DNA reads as TGTGCCAGCAGTGCCTACCAGGGGAGCAATCAGCCCCAGCATTTT.

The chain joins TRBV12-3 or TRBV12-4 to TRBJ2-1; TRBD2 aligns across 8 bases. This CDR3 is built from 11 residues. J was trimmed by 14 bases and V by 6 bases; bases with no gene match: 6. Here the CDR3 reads CASRLADLEFF. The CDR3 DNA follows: TGTGCCAGCAGACTAGCGGACCTGGAGTTCTTC.

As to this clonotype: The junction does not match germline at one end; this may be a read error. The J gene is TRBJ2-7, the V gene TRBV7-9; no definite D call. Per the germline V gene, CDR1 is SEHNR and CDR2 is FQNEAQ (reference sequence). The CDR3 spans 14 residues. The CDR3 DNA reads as TGTTCCAGCAGCTTAGGGCTAGACTCCTACGAGCAGTACTTC. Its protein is CSSSLGLDSYEQYF.

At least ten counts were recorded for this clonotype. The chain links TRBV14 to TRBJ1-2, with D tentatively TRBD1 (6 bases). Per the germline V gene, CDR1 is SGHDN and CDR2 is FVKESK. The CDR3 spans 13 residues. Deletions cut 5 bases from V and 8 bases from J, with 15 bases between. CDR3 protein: CASSATGLGGYTF. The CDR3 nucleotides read TGTGCCAGCAGCGCGACAGGCCTCGGGGGCTACACCTTC.

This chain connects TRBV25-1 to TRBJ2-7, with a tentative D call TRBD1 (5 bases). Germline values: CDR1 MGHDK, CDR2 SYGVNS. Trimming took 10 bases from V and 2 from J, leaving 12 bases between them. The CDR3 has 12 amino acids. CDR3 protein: CATQGIAYEQYF. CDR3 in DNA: TGTGCCACCCAGGGAATCGCCTACGAGCAGTACTTC.

The CDR3 nucleotides read TGTGCCAGTACCAATTACGATGAGACCCCTATTCAGCCCCAGCATTTT. Amino acid sequence: CASTNYDETPIQPQHF. The chain employs TRBV19 and TRBJ1-5; D is unclear. CDR1 and CDR2 (germline): LNHDA, SQIVND (reference sequence). V shed 7 bases and J shed 6 bases, with 22 bases lying between them. This CDR3 is built from 16 residues.

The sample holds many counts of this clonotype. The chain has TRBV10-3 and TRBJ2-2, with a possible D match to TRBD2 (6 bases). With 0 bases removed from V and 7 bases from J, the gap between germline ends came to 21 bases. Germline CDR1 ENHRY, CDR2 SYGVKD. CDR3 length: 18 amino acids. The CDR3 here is CAISESLGSGLAGGELFF. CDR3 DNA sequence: TGTGCCATCAGTGAGTCGTTAGGATCGGGACTGGCAGGCGGGGAGCTGTTTTTT.

CDR3 loop: CASRHGTDSNLLHF. The DNA of the CDR3 is TGTGCCAGCAGACACGGGACAGATTCCAACCTCCTCCACTTT. The genes are TRBV7-2 and TRBJ1-6, with TRBD1 identical over 7 bases. Per the germline V gene, CDR1 is SGHTA and CDR2 is FQGNSA. The CDR3 covers 14 residues. V trimming: 6 bases; J trimming: 15 bases; junction bases outside the gene matches: 14.

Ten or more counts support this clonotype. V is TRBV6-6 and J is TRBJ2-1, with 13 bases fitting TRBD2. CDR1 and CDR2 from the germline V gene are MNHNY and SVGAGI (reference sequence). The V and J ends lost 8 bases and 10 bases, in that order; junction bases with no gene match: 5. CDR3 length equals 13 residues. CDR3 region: CASGLAGAWEQFF. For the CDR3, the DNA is TGTGCCAGCGGACTAGCGGGAGCTTGGGAGCAGTTCTTC.

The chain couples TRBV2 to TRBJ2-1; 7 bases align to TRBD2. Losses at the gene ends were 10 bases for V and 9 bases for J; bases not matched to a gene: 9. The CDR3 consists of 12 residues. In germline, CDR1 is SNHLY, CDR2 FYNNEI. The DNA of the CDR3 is TGTGCCAAAGCGGGGCGGCGGGGTGAGCAGTTCTTC. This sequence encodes CAKAGRRGEQFF.

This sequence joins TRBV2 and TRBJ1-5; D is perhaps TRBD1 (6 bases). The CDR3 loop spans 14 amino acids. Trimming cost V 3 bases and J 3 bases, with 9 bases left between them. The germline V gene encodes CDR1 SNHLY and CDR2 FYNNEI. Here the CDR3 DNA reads TGTGCCAGCAGTGAGGGGGACACCAATCAGCCCCAGCATTTT. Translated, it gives CASSEGDTNQPQHF.

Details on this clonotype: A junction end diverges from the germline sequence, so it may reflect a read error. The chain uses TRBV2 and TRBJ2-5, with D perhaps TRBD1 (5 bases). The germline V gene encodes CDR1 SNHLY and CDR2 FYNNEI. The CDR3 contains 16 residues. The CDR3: CATSDSDSRVEETQYF. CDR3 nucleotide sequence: TGTGCCACCAGTGATTCCGACAGCCGGGTGGAAGAGACCCAGTACTTC.

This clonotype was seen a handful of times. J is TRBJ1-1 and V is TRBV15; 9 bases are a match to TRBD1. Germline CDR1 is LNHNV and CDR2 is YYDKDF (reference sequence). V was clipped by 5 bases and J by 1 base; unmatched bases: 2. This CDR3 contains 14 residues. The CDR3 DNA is TGTGCCACCAGCGAGGGACAGGGGAACACTGAAGCTTTCTTT. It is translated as CATSEGQGNTEAFF. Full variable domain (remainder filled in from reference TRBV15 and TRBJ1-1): DAMVIQNPRYQVTQFGKPVTLSCSQTLNHNVMYWYQQKSSQAPKLLFHYYDKDFNNEADTPDNFQSRRPNTSFCFLDIRSPGLGDTAMYLCATSEGQGNTEAFFGQGTRLTVV.

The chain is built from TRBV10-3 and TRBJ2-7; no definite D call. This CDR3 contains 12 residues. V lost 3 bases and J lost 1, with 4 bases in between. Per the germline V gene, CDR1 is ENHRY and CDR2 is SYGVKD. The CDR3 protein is CAISEESYEQYF. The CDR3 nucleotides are TGTGCCATCAGTGAAGAGTCCTACGAGCAGTACTTC.

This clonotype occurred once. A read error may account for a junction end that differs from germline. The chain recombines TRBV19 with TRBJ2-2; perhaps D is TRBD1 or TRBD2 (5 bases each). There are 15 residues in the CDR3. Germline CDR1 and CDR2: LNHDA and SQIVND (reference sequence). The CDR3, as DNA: TGTGCCGGTAGTACATTCGGGGCGGGCACCAGGGAGCTGTTTTTT. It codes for CAGSTFGAGTRELFF.

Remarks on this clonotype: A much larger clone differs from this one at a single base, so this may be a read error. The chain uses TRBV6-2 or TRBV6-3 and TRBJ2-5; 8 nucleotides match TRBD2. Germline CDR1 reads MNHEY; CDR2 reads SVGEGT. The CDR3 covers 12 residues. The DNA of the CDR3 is TGTGCCAGCAGTTCCGGGGGGGAGACCCGGTACTTC. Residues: CASSSGGETRYF.

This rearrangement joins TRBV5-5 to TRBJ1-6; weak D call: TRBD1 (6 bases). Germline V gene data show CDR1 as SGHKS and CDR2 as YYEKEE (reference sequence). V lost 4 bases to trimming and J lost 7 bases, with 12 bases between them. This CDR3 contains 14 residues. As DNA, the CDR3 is TGTGCCAGCAGCCTCGGGACACCGAATTCACCCCTCCACTTT. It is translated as CASSLGTPNSPLHF.

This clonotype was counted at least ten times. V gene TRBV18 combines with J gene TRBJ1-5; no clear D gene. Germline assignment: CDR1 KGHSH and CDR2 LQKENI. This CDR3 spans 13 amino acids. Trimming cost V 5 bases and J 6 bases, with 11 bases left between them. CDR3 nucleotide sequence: TGTGCCAGCTCAGGGAATTTGGGTCAGCCCCAGCATTTT. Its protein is CASSGNLGQPQHF.

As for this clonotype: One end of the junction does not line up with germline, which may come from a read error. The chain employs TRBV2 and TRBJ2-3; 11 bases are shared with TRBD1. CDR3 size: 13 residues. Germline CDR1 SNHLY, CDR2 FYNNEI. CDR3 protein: CGSRGQGVDTQYF. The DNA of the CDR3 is TGTGGCAGCAGGGGACAGGGGGTAGATACGCAGTATTTT.

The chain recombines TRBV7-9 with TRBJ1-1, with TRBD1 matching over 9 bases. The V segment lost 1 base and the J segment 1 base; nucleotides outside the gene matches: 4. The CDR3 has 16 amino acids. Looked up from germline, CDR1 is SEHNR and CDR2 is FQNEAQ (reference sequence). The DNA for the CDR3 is TGTGCCAGCAGCTTAGACCCGGGACAGGGGAACACTGAAGCTTTCTTT. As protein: CASSLDPGQGNTEAFF.

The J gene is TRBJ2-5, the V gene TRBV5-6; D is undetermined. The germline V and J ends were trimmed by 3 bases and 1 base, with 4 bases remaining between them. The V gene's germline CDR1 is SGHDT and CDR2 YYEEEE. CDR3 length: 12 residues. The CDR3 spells CASSWTQETQYF. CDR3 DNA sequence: TGTGCCAGCAGCTGGACCCAAGAGACCCAGTACTTC.

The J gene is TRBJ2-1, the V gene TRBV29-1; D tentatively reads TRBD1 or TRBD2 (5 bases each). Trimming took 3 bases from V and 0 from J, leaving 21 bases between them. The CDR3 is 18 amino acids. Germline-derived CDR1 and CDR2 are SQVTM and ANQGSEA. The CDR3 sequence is CSVESGRNNHYSYNEQFF. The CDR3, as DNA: TGCAGCGTTGAGTCGGGACGGAACAATCATTACTCCTACAATGAGCAGTTCTTC.

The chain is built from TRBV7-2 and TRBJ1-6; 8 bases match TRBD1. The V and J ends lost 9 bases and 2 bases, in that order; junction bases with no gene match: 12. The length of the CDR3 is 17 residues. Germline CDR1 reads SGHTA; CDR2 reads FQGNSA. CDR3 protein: CASSIKDRVTYNSPLHF. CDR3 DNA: TGTGCCAGTAGTATAAAGGACAGGGTGACCTATAATTCACCCCTCCACTTT.

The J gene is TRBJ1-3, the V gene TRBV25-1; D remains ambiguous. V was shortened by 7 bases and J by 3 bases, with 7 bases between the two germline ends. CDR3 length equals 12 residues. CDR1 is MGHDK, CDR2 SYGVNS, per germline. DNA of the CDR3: TGTGCCAGCAATGATTTTGGAAACACCATATATTTT. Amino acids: CASNDFGNTIYF.

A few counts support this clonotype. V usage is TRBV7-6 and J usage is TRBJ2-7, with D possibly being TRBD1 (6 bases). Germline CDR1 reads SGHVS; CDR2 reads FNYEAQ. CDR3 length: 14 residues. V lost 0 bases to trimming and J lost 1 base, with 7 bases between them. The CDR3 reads CASSLATGSYEQYF. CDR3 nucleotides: TGTGCCAGCAGCTTAGCGACAGGATCCTACGAGCAGTACTTC.

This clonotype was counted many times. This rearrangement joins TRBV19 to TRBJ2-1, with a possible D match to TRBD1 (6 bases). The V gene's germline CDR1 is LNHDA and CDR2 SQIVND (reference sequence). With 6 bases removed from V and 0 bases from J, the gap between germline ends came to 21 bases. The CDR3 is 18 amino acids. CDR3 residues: CASRSTGTPISSYNEQFF. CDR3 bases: TGTGCCAGTAGATCAACAGGGACCCCCATTAGCTCCTACAATGAGCAGTTCTTC.

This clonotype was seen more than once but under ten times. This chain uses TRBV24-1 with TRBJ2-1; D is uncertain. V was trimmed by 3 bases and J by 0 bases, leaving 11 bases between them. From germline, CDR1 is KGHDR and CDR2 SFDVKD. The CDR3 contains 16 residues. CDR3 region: CATSDPDSSSYNEQFF. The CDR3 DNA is TGTGCCACCAGTGATCCAGACTCGAGCTCCTACAATGAGCAGTTCTTC.

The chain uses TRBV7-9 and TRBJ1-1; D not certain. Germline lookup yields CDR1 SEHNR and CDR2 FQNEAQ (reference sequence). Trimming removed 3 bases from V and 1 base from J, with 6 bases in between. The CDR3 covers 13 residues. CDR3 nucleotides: TGTGCCAGCAGCTTTGCGGCGAACACTGAAGCTTTCTTT. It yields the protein CASSFAANTEAFF.

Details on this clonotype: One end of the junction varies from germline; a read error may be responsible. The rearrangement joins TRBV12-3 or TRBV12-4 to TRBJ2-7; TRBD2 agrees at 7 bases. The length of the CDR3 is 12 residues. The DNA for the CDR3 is TGTGCCAGCAGTCTAGCGGCACCCGAGCAGTACTTC. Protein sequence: CASSLAAPEQYF.

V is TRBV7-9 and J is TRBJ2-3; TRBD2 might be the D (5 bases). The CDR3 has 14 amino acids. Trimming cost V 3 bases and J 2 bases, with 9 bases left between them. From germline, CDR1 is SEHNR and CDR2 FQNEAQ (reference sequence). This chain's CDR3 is CASSLTGFTDTQYF. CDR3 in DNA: TGTGCCAGCAGCTTGACGGGGTTCACAGATACGCAGTATTTT.